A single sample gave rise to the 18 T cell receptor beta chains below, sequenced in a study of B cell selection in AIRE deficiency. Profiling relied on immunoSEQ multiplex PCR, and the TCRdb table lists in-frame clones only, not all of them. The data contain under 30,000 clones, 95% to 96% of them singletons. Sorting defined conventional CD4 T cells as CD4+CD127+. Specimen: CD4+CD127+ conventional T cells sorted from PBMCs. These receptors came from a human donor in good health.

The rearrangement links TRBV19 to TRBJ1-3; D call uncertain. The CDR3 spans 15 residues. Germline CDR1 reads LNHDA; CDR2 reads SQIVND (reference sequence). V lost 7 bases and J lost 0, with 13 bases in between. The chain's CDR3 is CASTMAWTSGNTIYF. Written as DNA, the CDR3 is TGTGCCAGTACCATGGCGTGGACCTCTGGAAACACCATATATTTT.

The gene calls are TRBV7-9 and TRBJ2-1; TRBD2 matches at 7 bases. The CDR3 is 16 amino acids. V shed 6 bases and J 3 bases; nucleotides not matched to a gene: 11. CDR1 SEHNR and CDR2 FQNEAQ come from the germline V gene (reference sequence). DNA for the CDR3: TGTGCCAGCAGTCCAAGACTAGCCGTAAACTACAATGAGCAGTTCTTC. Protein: CASSPRLAVNYNEQFF.

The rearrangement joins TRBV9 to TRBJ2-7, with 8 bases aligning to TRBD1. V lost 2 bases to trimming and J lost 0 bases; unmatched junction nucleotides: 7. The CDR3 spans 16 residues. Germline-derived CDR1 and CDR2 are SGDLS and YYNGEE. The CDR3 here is CASSVGGQGTSYEQYF. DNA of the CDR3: TGTGCCAGCAGCGTGGGAGGACAGGGTACCTCCTACGAGCAGTACTTC.

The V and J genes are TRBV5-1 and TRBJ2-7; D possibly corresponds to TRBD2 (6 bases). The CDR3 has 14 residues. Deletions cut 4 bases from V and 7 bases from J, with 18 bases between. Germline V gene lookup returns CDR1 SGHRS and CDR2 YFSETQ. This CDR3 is CASSPETGGWEQYF. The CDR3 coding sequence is TGCGCCAGCAGCCCCGAGACTGGGGGGTGGGAGCAGTACTTC. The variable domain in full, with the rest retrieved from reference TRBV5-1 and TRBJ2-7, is KAGVTQTPRYLIKTRGQQVTLSCSPISGHRSVSWYQQTPGQGLQFLFEYFSETQRNKGNFPGRFSGRQFSNSRSEMNVSTLELGDSALYLCASSPETGGWEQYFGPGTRLTVT.

The DNA for the CDR3 is TGTGCCAGCAGCTTAGTACTAGCGGGAGGGCCCAATACGCAGTATTTT. This codes for CASSLVLAGGPNTQYF. V gene TRBV11-3 combines with J gene TRBJ2-3; the match to TRBD2 covers 13 bases. The trim removed 1 base at V and 7 bases at J, leaving 5 bases unmatched. The CDR3 contains 16 residues. CDR1 SGHNT and CDR2 YENEEA come from the germline V gene.

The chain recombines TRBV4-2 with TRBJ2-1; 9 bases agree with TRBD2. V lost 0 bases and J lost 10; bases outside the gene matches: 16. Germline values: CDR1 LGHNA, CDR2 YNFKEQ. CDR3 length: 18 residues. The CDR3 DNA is TGTGCCAGCAGCCAAGATCTCCCGCTAGCGGGGTTTGAATTGGAGCAGTTCTTC. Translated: CASSQDLPLAGFELEQFF.

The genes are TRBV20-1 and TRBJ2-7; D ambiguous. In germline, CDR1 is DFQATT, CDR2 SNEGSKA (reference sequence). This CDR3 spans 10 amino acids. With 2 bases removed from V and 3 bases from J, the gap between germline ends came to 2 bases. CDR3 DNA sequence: TGCAGTGCTAGAAACTACGAGCAGTACTTC. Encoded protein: CSARNYEQYF.

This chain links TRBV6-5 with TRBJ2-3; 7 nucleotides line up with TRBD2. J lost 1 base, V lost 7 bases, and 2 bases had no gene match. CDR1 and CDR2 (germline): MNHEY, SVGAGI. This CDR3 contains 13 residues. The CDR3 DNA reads TGTGCCAGCACTCGGGGGGGCACAGATACGCAGTATTTT. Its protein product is CASTRGGTDTQYF.

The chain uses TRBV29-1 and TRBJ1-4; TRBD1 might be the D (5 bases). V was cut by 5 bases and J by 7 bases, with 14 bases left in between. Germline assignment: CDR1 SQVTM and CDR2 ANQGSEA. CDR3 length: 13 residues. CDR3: CSVSVGRSEKLFF. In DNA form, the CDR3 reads TGCAGCGTTTCGGTGGGGCGAAGTGAAAAACTGTTTTTT. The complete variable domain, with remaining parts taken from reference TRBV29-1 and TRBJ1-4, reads SAVISQKPSRDICQRGTSLTIQCQVDSQVTMMFWYRQQPGQSLTLIATANQGSEATYESGFVIDKFPISRPNLTFSTLTVSNMSPEDSSIYLCSVSVGRSEKLFFGSGTQLSVL.

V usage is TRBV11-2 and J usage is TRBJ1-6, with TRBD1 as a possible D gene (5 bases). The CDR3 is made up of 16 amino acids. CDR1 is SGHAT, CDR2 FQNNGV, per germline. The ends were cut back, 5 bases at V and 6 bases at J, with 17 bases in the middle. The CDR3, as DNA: TGTGCCAGCAGCCGCGGGGGAGGGTCACCTAATTCACCCCTCCACTTT. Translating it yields CASSRGGGSPNSPLHF.

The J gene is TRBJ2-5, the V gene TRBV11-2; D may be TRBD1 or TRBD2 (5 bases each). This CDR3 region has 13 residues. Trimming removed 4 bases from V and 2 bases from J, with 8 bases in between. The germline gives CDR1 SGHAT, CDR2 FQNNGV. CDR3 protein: CASSSGPQETQYF. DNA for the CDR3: TGTGCCAGCAGCTCGGGACCACAAGAGACCCAGTACTTC.

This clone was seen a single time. The CDR3 nucleotides read TGTGCCAGCAGTGAAAGGGGCATATGGGGAGCTTTCTTT. Its translation is CASSERGIWGAFF. The chain employs TRBV6-1 and TRBJ1-1; D possibly corresponds to TRBD1 (5 bases). Trimming took off 2 bases at V and 10 bases at J, with 14 bases between the two ends. Germline V CDR1 and CDR2: MNHNS, SASEGT. The CDR3 covers 13 residues.

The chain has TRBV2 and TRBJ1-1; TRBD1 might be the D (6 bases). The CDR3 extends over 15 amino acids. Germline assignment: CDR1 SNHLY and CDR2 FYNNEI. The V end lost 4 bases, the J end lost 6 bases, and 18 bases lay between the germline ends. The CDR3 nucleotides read TGTGCCAGCAGTGGAAGGACAGCCGACTTACCTGAAGCTTTCTTT. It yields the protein CASSGRTADLPEAFF.

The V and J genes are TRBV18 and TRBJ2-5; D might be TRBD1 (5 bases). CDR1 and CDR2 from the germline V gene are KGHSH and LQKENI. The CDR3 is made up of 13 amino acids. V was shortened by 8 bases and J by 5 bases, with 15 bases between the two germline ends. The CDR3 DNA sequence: TGTGCCAGCCTACAAGGCCCAGGGGAGACCCAGTACTTC. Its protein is CASLQGPGETQYF.

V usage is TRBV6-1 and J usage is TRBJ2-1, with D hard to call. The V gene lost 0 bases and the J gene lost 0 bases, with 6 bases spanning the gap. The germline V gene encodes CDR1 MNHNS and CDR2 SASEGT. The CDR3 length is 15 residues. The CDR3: CASSEARSSYNEQFF. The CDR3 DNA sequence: TGTGCCAGCAGTGAAGCTAGGAGCTCCTACAATGAGCAGTTCTTC.

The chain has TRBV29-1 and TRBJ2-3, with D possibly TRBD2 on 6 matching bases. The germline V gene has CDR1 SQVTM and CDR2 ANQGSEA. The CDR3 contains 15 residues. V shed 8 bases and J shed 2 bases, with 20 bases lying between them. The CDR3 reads CSLEGKTRPTDTQYF. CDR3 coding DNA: TGCAGCTTGGAGGGAAAAACCCGACCCACAGATACGCAGTATTTT.

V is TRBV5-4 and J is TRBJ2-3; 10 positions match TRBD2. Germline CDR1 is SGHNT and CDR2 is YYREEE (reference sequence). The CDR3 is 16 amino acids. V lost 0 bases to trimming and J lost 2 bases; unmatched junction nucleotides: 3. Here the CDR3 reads CASSLGLAGDTDTQYF. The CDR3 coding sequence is TGTGCCAGCAGCTTGGGTCTAGCGGGGGACACAGATACGCAGTATTTT.

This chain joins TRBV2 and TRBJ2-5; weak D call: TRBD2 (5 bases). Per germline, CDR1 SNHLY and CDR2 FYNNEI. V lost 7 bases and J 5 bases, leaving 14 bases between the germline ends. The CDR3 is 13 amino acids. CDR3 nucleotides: TGTGCCAGCAACCGCGGGCGTGGGGAGACCCAGTACTTC. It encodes CASNRGRGETQYF.